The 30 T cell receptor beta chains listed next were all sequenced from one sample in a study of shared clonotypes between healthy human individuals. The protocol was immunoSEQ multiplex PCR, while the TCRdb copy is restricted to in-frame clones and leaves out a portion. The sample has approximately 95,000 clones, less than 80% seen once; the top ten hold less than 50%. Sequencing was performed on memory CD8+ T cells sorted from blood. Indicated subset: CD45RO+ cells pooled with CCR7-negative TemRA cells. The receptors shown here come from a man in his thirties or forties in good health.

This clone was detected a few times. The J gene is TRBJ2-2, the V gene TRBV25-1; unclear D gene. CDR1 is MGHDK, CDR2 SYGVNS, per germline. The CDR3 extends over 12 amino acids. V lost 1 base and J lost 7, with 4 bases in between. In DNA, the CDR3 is TGTGCCAGCAGTGAATCAATCGGGGAGCTGTTTTTT. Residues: CASSESIGELFF.

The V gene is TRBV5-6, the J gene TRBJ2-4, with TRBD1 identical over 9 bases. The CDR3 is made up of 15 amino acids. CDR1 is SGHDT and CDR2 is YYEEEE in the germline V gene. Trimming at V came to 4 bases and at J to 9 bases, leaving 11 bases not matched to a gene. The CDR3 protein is CASSPPGTGTLIQYF. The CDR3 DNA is TGTGCCAGCAGCCCTCCCGGGACAGGGACCCTCATTCAGTACTTC.

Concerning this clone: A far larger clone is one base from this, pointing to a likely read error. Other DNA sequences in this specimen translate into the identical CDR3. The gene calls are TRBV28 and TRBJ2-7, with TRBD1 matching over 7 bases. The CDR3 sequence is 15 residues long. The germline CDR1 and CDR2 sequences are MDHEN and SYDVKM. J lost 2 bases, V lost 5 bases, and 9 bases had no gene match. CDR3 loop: CASSGSGTEPYEQYF. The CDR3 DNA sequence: TGTGCCAGCAGTGGGTCCGGGACAGAACCCTACGAGCAGTACTTC.

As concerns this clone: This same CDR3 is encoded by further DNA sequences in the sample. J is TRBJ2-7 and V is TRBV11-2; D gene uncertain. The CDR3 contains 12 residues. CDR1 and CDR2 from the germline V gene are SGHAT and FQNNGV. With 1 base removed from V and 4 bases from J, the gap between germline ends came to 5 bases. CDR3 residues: CASSLVEYEQYF. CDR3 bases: TGTGCCAGCAGCTTAGTGGAGTACGAGCAGTACTTC.

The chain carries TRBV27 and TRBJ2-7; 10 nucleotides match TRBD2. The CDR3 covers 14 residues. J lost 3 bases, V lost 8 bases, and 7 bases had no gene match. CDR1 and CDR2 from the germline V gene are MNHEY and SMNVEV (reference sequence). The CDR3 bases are TGTGCCAGCGGATATCCTAGCGGGAGCTACGAGCAGTACTTC. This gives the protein CASGYPSGSYEQYF.

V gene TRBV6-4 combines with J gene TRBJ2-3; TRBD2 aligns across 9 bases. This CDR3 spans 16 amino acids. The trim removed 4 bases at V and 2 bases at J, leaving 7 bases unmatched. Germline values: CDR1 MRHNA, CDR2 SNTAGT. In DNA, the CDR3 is TGTGCCAGCAGTGTTGCTAGCGGGGTTGCCACAGATACGCAGTATTTT. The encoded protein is CASSVASGVATDTQYF.

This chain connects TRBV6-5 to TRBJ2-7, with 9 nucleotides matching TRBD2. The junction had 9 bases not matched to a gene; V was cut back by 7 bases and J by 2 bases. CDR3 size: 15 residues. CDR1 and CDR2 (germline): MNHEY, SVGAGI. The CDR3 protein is CASTIAGEGAYEQYF. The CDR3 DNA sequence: TGTGCCAGCACTATAGCGGGAGAGGGTGCCTACGAGCAGTACTTC.

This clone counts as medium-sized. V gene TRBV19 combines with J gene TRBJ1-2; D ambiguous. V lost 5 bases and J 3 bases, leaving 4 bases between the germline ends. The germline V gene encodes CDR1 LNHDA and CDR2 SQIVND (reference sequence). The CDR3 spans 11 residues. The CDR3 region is CASSRYYGYTF. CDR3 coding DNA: TGTGCCAGTAGTCGATACTATGGCTACACCTTC.

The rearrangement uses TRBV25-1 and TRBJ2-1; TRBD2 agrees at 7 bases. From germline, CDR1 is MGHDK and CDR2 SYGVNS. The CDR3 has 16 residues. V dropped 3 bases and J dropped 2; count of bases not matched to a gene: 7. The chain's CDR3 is CASSELAGDAYNEQFF. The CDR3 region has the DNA TGTGCCAGCAGTGAGCTTGCGGGAGACGCCTACAATGAGCAGTTCTTC.

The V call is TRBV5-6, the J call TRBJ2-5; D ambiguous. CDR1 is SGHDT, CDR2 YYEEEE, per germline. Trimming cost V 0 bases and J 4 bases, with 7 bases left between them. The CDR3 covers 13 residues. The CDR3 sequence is CASSLEGIETQYF. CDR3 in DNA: TGTGCCAGCAGCTTGGAGGGTATAGAGACCCAGTACTTC.

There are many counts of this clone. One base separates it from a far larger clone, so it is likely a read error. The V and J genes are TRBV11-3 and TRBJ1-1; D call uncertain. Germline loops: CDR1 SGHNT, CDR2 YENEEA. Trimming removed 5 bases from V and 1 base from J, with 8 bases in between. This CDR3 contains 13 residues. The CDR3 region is CASSPQRNTEAFF. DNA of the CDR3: TGTGCCAGCAGCCCCCAACGGAACACTGAAGCTTTCTTT.

CDR3 residues: CASGLGSKGSYNEQFF. Written as DNA, the CDR3 is TGTGCTAGTGGTTTGGGAAGCAAGGGGTCCTACAATGAGCAGTTCTTC. The genes are TRBV12-5 and TRBJ2-1; the D gene is possibly TRBD1 (5 bases). Trimming left V 1 base short and J 1 base short, with 11 bases between. This CDR3 region has 16 residues. CDR1 is LGHNT, CDR2 FRNRAP, per germline.

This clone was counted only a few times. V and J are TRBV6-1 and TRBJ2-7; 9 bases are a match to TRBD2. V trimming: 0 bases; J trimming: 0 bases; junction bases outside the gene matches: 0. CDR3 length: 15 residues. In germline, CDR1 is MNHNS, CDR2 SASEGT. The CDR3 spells CASSEASGSSYEQYF. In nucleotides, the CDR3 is TGTGCCAGCAGTGAAGCTAGCGGGAGCTCCTACGAGCAGTACTTC.

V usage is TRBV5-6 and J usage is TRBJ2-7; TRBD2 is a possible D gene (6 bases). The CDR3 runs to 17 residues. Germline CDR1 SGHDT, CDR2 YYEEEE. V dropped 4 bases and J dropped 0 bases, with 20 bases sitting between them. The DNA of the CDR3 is TGTGCCAGCAGCCGGGGGACCTTGGGACGGGACTCCTACGAGCAGTACTTC. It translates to CASSRGTLGRDSYEQYF. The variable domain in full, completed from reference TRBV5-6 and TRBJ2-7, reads DAGVTQSPTHLIKTRGQQVTLRCSPKSGHDTVSWYQQALGQGPQFIFQYYEEEERQRGNFPDRFSGHQFPNYSSELNVNALLLGDSALYLCASSRGTLGRDSYEQYFGPGTRLTVT.

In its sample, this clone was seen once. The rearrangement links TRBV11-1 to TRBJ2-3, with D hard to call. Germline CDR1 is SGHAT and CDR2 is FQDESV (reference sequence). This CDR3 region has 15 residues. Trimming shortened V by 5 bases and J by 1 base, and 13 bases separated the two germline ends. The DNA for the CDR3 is TGTGCCAGCAGCCCGACTGGCTGGCGCACAGATACGCAGTATTTT. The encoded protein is CASSPTGWRTDTQYF.

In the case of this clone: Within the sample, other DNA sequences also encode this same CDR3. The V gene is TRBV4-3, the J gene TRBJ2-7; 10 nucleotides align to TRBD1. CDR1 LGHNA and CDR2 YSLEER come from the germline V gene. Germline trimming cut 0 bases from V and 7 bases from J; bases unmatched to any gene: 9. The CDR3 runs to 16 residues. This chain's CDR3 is CASSQDGGTGEGEQYF. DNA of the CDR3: TGCGCCAGCAGCCAAGATGGAGGGACAGGGGAAGGTGAGCAGTACTTC.

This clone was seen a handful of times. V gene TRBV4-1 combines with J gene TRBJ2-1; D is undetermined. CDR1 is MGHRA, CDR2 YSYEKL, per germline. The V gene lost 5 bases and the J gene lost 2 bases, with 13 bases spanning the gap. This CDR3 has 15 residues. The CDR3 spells CASSDVQEPYNEQFF. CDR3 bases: TGCGCCAGCAGCGACGTGCAGGAACCCTACAATGAGCAGTTCTTC.

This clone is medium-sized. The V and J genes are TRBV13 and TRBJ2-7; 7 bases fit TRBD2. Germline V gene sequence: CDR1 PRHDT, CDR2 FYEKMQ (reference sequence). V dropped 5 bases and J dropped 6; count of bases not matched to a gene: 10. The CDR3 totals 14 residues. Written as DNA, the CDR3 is TGTGCCAGCAGCCCCCAGGGAGGGCTCCGCGAGCAGTACTTC. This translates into CASSPQGGLREQYF.

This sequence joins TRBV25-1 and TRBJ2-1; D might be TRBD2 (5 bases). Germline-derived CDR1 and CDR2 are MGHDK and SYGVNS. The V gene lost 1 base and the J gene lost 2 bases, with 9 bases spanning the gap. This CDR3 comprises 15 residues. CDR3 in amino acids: CASSELSGPYNEQFF. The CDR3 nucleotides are TGTGCCAGCAGTGAATTAAGCGGCCCCTACAATGAGCAGTTCTTC.

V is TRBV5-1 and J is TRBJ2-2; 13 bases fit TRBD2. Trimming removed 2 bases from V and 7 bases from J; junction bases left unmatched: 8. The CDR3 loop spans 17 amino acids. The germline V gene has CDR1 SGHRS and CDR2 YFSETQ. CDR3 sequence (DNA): TGCGCCAGCAGCTTCCTCCGGACTAGCGGGAGAAACGGGGAGCTGTTTTTT. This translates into CASSFLRTSGRNGELFF.

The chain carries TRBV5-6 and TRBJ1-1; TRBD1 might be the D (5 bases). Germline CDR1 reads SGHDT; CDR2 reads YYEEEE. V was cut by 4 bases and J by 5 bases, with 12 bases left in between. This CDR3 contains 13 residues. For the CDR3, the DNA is TGTGCCAGCAGCCCACGGGGCGGGACTGAAGCTTTCTTT. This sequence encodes CASSPRGGTEAFF. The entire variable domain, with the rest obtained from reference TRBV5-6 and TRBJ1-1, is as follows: DAGVTQSPTHLIKTRGQQVTLRCSPKSGHDTVSWYQQALGQGPQFIFQYYEEEERQRGNFPDRFSGHQFPNYSSELNVNALLLGDSALYLCASSPRGGTEAFFGQGTRLTVV.

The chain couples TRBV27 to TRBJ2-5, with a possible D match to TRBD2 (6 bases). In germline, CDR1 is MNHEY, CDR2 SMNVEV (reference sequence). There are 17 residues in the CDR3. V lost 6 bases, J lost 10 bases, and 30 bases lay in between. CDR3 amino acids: CASSLGPLSGATGSQYF. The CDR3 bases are TGTGCCAGCAGCCTAGGTCCCCTTAGCGGAGCTACGGGGAGCCAGTACTTC.

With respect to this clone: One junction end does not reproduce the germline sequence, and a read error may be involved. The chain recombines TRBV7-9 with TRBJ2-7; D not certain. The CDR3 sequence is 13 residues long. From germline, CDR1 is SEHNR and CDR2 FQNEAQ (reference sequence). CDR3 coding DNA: TGTGCCAGCAGCTTTGCGGCCGCCTACAAGCAGTACTTC. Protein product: CASSFAAAYKQYF.

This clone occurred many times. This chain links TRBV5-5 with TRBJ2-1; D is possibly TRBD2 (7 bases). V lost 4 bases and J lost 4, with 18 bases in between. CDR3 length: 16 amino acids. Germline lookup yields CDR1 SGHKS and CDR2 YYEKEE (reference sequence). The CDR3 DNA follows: TGTGCCAGCAGCCCCAGTCGGGGGGACAAATACAATGAGCAGTTCTTC. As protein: CASSPSRGDKYNEQFF.

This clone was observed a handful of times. In nucleotides, the CDR3 is TGTGCCAGCAGTAGTTCGGAGAGCTCCTACAATGAGCAGTTCTTC. Encoded protein: CASSSSESSYNEQFF. The chain combines TRBV7-9 with TRBJ2-1; no definite D call. Germline V gene data show CDR1 as SEHNR and CDR2 as FQNEAQ (reference sequence). CDR3 length: 15 amino acids. V was shortened by 6 bases and J by 0 bases, with 12 bases between the two germline ends.

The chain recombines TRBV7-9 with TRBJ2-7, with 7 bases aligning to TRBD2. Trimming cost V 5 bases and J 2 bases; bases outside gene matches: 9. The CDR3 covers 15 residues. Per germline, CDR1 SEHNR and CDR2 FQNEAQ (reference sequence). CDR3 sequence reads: CASSPLASVAYEQYF. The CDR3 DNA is TGTGCCAGCAGCCCACTAGCGAGCGTGGCCTACGAGCAGTACTTC.

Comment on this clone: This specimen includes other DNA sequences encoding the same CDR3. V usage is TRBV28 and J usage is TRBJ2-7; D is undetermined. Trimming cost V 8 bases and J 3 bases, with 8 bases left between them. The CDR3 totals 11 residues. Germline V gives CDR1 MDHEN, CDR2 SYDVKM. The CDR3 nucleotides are TGTGCCAGCTCACGGGTCTACGAGCAGTACTTC. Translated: CASSRVYEQYF.

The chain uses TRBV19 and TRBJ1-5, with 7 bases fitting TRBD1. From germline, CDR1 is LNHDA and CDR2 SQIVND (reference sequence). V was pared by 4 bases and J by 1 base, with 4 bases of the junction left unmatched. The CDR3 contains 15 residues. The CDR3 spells CASSTGTASNQPQHF. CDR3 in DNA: TGTGCCAGTAGTACCGGGACAGCGAGCAATCAGCCCCAGCATTTT.

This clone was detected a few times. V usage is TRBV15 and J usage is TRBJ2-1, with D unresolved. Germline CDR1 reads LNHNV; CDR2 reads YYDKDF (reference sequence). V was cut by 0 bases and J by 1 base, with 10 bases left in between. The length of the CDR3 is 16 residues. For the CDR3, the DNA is TGTGCCACCAGCAGAGATCTCACGTCTTCCTACAATGAGCAGTTCTTC. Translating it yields CATSRDLTSSYNEQFF.

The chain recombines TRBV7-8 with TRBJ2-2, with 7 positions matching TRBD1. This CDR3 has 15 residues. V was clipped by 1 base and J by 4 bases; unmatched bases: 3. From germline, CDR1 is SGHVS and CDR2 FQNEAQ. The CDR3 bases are TGTGCCAGCAGCTTAGGGGACAGTGTCACCGGGGAGCTGTTTTTT. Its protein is CASSLGDSVTGELFF.